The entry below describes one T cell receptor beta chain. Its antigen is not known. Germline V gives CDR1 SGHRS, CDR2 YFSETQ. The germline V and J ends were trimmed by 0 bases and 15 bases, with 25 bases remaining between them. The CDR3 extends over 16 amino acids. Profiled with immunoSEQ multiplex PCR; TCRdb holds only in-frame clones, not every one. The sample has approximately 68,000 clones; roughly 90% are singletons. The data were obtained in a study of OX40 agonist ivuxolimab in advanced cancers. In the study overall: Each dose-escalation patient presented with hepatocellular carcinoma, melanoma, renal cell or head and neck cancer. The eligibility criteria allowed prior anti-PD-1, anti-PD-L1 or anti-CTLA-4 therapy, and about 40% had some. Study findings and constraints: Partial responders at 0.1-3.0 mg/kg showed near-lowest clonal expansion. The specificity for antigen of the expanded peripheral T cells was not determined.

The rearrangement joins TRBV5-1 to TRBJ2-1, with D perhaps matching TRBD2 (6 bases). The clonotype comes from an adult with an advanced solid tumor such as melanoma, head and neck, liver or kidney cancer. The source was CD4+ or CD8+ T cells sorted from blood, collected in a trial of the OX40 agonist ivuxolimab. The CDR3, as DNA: TGCGCCAGCAGCTTGGCAGTGGGAGGCCCCGGGGATCAGACGTTCTTC. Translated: CASSLAVGGPGDQTFF.